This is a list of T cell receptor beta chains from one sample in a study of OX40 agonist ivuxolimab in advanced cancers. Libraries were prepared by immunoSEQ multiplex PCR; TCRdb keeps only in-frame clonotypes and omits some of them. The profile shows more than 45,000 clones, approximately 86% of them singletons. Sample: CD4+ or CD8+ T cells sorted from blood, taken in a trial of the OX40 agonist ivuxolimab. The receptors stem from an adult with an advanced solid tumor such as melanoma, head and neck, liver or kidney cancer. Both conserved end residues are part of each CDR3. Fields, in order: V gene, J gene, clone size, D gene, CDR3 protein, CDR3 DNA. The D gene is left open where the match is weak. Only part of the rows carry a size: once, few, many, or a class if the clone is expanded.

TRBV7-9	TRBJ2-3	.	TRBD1	CASSLRQGATDTQYF	TGTGCCAGCAGCTTAAGACAGGGGGCTACAGATACGCAGTATTTT
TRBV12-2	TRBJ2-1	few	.	CASRLDGRSGPAGNEQFF	TGTGCAAGTCGCTTAGATGGTCGGTCGGGCCCCGCGGGGAATGAGCAGTTCTTC
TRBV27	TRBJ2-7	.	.	CASRGIYEQYF	TGTGCCAGCAGGGGGATATACGAGCAGTACTTC
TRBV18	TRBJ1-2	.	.	CASSQAGGNNYGYTF	TGTGCCAGCTCCCAAGCGGGCGGTAACAACTATGGCTACACCTTC
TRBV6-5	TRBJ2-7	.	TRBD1	CASRNRDRGYEQYF	TGTGCCAGCAGGAACCGGGACAGGGGTTACGAGCAGTACTTC
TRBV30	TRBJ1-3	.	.	CAWTPGRRNTIYF	TGTGCCTGGACCCCGGGTAGGCGAAACACCATATATTTT
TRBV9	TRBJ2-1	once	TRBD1	CASSSTSADRKYNEQFF	TGTGCCAGCAGCTCCACCTCCGCGGACAGGAAGTACAATGAGCAGTTCTTC
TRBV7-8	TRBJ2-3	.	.	CASSTTNWRSTDTQYF	TGTGCCAGCAGCACCACGAACTGGAGGAGCACAGATACGCAGTATTTT
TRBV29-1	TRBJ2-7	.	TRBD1	CSVEDRAYEQYF	TGCAGCGTAGAGGACAGGGCCTACGAGCAGTACTTC
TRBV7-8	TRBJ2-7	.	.	CASSLETRSYEQYF	TGTGCCAGCAGCTTAGAGACACGCTCCTACGAGCAGTACTTC
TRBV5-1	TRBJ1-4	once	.	CASSPLGNTNEKLFF	TGCGCCAGCAGCCCCTTAGGGAATACTAATGAAAAACTGTTTTTT
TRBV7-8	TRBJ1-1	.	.	CASSLESRAGDAFF	TGTGCCAGCAGCTTAGAATCCAGGGCCGGAGACGCTTTCTTT
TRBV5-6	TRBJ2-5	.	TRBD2	CASSRPTSGQETQYF	TGTGCCAGCAGCCGGCCGACTAGCGGCCAAGAGACCCAGTACTTC
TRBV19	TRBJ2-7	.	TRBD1	CASSRDRSYEQYF	TGTGCCAGTAGTAGGGACAGGAGCTACGAGCAGTACTTC
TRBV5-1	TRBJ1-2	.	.	CASSSYRRGDNYGYTF	TGCGCCAGCAGCTCGTACAGGAGGGGAGATAACTATGGCTACACCTTT
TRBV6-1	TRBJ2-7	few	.	CASTLEGGGSYEQYF	TGTGCCAGCACCCTTGAGGGGGGGGGTTCCTACGAGCAGTACTTC
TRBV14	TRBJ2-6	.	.	CASSQVSAANVLTF	TGTGCCAGCAGCCAAGTTTCCGCGGCCAACGTCCTGACTTTC
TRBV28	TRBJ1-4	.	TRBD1	CASSAQGGRLNEKLFF	TGTGCCAGCAGTGCACAGGGGGGCAGATTGAATGAAAAACTGTTTTTT
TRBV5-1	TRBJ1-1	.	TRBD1	CASSLADRGWTEAFF	TGCGCCAGCAGCTTGGCTGACAGGGGTTGGACTGAAGCTTTCTTT
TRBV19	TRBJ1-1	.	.	CASSIVRGTEAFF	TGTGCCAGTAGTATCGTCAGGGGAACTGAAGCTTTCTTT
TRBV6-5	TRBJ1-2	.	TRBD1	CASSRQGADGYTF	TGTGCCAGCAGCCGACAGGGGGCGGATGGCTACACCTTC
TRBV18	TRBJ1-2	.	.	CASSPLRGKDYGYTF	TGTGCCAGCTCACCACTTCGGGGGAAGGACTATGGCTACACCTTC